The entry below gives a single T cell receptor (beta chain) sequence along with its context. The antigen is unknown. The sample belongs to a study of shared clonotypes between healthy human individuals. The method was immunoSEQ multiplex PCR; TCRdb's version includes in-frame clones alone and lacks a portion of them. The repertoire holds nearly 2 million clones, just under 95% seen once, with more than 0.95% in the top ten. Study outcomes and limitations: Only blood was sampled, and tissue TCR repertoires likely differ from blood ones. Naive subsets tended to show greater estimated richness than memory subsets.

CDR1 MNHEY and CDR2 SMNVEV come from the germline V gene (reference sequence). Trimming stripped 2 bases from V and 5 bases from J, with 16 bases between. This CDR3 has 15 residues. Terminally differentiated effector memory CD45RA+ cells were excluded by CCR7 positive selection of CD45RO-negative cells. Adult donors, all healthy and HIV-negative, had no recent acute infections or vaccinations. The specimen was naive CD8+ T cells sorted from blood. V is TRBV27 and J is TRBJ2-7; a possible D gene is TRBD1 (6 bases). The clonotype originates from a man younger than 30 in good health. The CDR3 protein is CASSLQTGALDEQYF. The CDR3 DNA sequence: TGTGCCAGCAGTTTACAGACAGGCGCCTTAGACGAGCAGTACTTC.